What follows is one T cell receptor (beta chain) and its context. This sample was included in a study of blood T cell repertoires in COVID-19. Clones were sequenced by immunoSEQ multiplex PCR, and TCRdb holds only the in-frame ones, with some missing. The table shows approximately 70,000 clones, with 85% to 90% occurring only once. Germline V lookup: CDR1 SQVTM, CDR2 ANQGSEA. V was cut by 2 bases and J by 5 bases, with 11 bases left in between. The CDR3 runs 13 residues. This chain joins TRBV29-1 and TRBJ2-3; D is ambiguous. The sequence came from a human donor in a cohort sampled during active COVID-19. The sequencing input was peripheral blood. CDR3 coding DNA: TGCAGCGTTGAAAAAGACTCCTTAGATACGCAGTATTTT. Translated, it gives CSVEKDSLDTQYF.